Shown below are 8 T cell receptor beta chains from a single sample sequenced in a study of cytomegalovirus exposure and HLA in healthy donors. Primers included in the PCR were 60 Vbeta and 13 Jbeta primers. Using immunoSEQ multiplex PCR, the repertoire was profiled, and TCRdb retains in-frame clones only, with some absent. In the table there are 97,000 or so clones, approximately 71% of which are singletons. The sample taken for sequencing was PBMCs. Every receptor here comes from a male donor in good health and CMV-seropositive.

The genes are TRBV7-9 and TRBJ2-5, with D possibly matching TRBD2 (6 bases). V shed 2 bases and J shed 4 bases, with 17 bases lying between them. The length of the CDR3 is 16 residues. Germline V gives CDR1 SEHNR, CDR2 FQNEAQ (reference sequence). CDR3 nucleotides: TGTGCCAGCAGCTTACGACGTGGGAGGTTGGGAGAGACCCAGTACTTC. Translated, it gives CASSLRRGRLGETQYF.

The CDR3, as DNA: TGTGCCAGCAGTTCGCCCGACCCCGGGACTTCGTATGGCTACACCTTC. Translated, it gives CASSSPDPGTSYGYTF. The chain carries TRBV28 and TRBJ1-2; weak D call: TRBD1 (5 bases). The V end was cut by 4 bases, the J end by 5 bases, with 20 bases between. This CDR3 contains 16 residues. Germline V gene data show CDR1 as MDHEN and CDR2 as SYDVKM.

V is TRBV27 and J is TRBJ2-2, with D perhaps matching TRBD1 (5 bases). Germline loops: CDR1 MNHEY, CDR2 SMNVEV (reference sequence). This CDR3 has 15 amino acids. Trimming shortened V by 3 bases and J by 7 bases, and 15 bases separated the two germline ends. CDR3 in DNA: TGTGCCAGCAGTTTTCGCAGGGTGGTAGGCGGGGAGCTGTTTTTT. Its translation: CASSFRRVVGGELFF.

The CDR3 spells CAWSLTGVETQYF. The CDR3 region has the DNA TGTGCCTGGAGCCTCACAGGGGTGGAGACCCAGTACTTC. This chain connects TRBV30 to TRBJ2-5; 7 bases map to TRBD1. The CDR3 is 13 amino acids. CDR1 is GTSNPN and CDR2 is SVGIG in the germline V gene (reference sequence). V lost 3 bases and J lost 5; bases outside the gene matches: 6.

The V call is TRBV19, the J call TRBJ2-2; perhaps TRBD2 as D (6 bases). Germline CDR1 LNHDA, CDR2 SQIVND (reference sequence). This CDR3 spans 17 amino acids. The germline V and J ends were trimmed by 2 bases and 1 base, with 14 bases remaining between them. The CDR3 here is CASSIKWRDLNTGELFF. The CDR3 region has the DNA TGTGCCAGTAGTATAAAATGGCGGGACCTGAACACCGGGGAGCTGTTTTTT.

This chain uses TRBV7-2 with TRBJ1-5; D might be TRBD1 (5 bases). V shed 3 bases and J shed 4 bases, with 10 bases lying between them. The CDR3 runs to 14 residues. Germline assignment: CDR1 SGHTA and CDR2 FQGNSA. The CDR3 region has the DNA TGTGCCAGCAGCTTTGCCAGGGATAATCAGCCCCAGCATTTT. Its protein is CASSFARDNQPQHF. Based on the CDR3 plus reference TRBV7-2 and TRBJ1-5, the full variable domain is GAGVSQSPSNKVTEKGKDVELRCDPISGHTALYWYRQSLGQGLEFLIYFQGNSAPDKSGLPSDRFSAERTGGSVSTLTIQRTQQEDSAVYLCASSFARDNQPQHFGDGTRLSIL.

This chain joins TRBV2 and TRBJ2-1; TRBD2 might be the D (5 bases). The CDR3 is made up of 15 amino acids. CDR1 is SNHLY and CDR2 is FYNNEI in the germline V gene. V was clipped by 4 bases and J by 1 base, with 11 bases between them. The chain's CDR3 is CASSGSGTSYNEQFF. The CDR3, as DNA: TGTGCCAGCAGTGGAAGCGGTACTTCCTACAATGAGCAGTTCTTC.

CDR3 sequence: CASRLGEDEVNTEAFF. In nucleotides, the CDR3 is TGTGCCAGCCGCCTTGGCGAGGATGAGGTGAACACTGAAGCTTTCTTT. The genes are TRBV4-2 and TRBJ1-1, with unresolved D. V was cut by 8 bases and J by 0 bases, with 19 bases left in between. This CDR3 is built from 16 residues. Germline CDR1 is LGHNA and CDR2 is YNFKEQ.